This T cell receptor (beta chain) was retrieved from a study of blood T cell repertoires in COVID-19. The CDR3 length is 17 residues. Germline-derived CDR1 and CDR2 are MDHEN and SYDVKM. The V and J ends lost 6 bases and 1 base respectively, with 21 bases between them. How the authors handled the data: Amplifying reference gene primers gave estimates of nucleated cell counts. Here immunoSEQ multiplex PCR was the method, and the copy in TCRdb shows in-frame clones only, minus some. That table is the source of V, J and clone size, and D and trimming were worked out from the DNA. This sample has about 270,000 clones, with 75% to 95% found just once.

The receptor was derived from a person under 35 with COVID-19, enrolled during active disease. The sequenced material came from peripheral blood. The chain carries TRBV28 and TRBJ2-5; tentatively, D is TRBD1 (5 bases). The CDR3 DNA is TGTGCCAGCAGGTCCTCAGGGATCTATGCCTCCCAAGAGACCCAGTACTTC. This sequence encodes CASRSSGIYASQETQYF.